The next 28 T cell receptor beta chains were all read from a single sample in a study of T cells after yellow fever vaccination. TCRdb redid the calling of the 5' RACE reads with MiXCR, one entry per CDR3 protein. The table lists around 340,000 distinct CDR3 sequences, around 13% of them singletons, with 3% to 4% in the top ten. The source material was CD4+ T cells sorted from PBMCs, sampled 15 days after the yellow fever booster vaccination. These receptors all come from a man aged 18 to 35 who received the YFV17D yellow fever vaccine.

The chain is built from TRBV5-1 and TRBJ1-2, with D perhaps matching TRBD1 (6 bases). This CDR3 is built from 15 residues. The germline V and J ends were trimmed by 5 bases and 0 bases, with 14 bases remaining between them. The germline V gene has CDR1 SGHRS and CDR2 YFSETQ. The CDR3 reads CASRVLQGANYGYTF. CDR3 DNA: TGCGCCAGCAGGGTATTACAGGGCGCTAACTATGGCTACACCTTC.

This clonotype was observed at least ten times. The chain uses TRBV20-1 and TRBJ1-2; D unresolved. Germline V lookup: CDR1 DFQATT, CDR2 SNEGSKA (reference sequence). The CDR3 loop spans 13 amino acids. Trimming shortened V by 1 base and J by 0 bases, and 6 bases separated the two germline ends. For the CDR3, the DNA is TGCAGTGCTAGAGGTACAGCTAACTATGGCTACACCTTC. Translation: CSARGTANYGYTF.

Many counts were recorded for this clonotype. The chain uses TRBV5-1 and TRBJ2-3; TRBD1 aligns across 9 bases. The germline V gene encodes CDR1 SGHRS and CDR2 YFSETQ. V shed 4 bases and J 5 bases; nucleotides not matched to a gene: 11. The CDR3 is made up of 16 amino acids. Here the CDR3 reads CASSREIGTGQDTQYF. The CDR3 DNA is TGCGCCAGCAGCCGTGAAATTGGGACAGGGCAAGATACGCAGTATTTT.

This chain uses TRBV29-1 with TRBJ2-7, with 13 bases fitting TRBD2. V lost 5 bases and J lost 6; bases outside the gene matches: 10. Germline V CDR1 and CDR2: SQVTM, ANQGSEA. The CDR3 extends over 15 amino acids. The CDR3 loop reads CSVFGLAGAPGEQYF. CDR3 DNA sequence: TGCAGCGTTTTCGGACTAGCGGGGGCGCCGGGCGAGCAGTACTTC.

The genes are TRBV5-1 and TRBJ2-7; 12 bases are shared with TRBD2. This CDR3 contains 16 residues. CDR1 is SGHRS, CDR2 YFSETQ, per germline. V gave up 2 bases and J gave up 5 bases; unmatched junction bases: 8. The CDR3 reads CASSFQRTSGVDEQYF. The CDR3 coding sequence is TGCGCCAGCAGCTTCCAGAGGACTAGCGGGGTAGACGAGCAGTACTTC.

There are a few counts of this clonotype. The chain employs TRBV20-1 and TRBJ2-5; no reliable D call. V was clipped by 6 bases and J by 5 bases, with 13 bases between them. This CDR3 contains 12 residues. Germline CDR1 DFQATT, CDR2 SNEGSKA (reference sequence). CDR3 amino acids: CSAPHSSETQYF. For the CDR3, the DNA is TGCAGTGCCCCTCATAGTTCGGAGACCCAGTACTTC.

This clonotype was seen only a few times. The chain combines TRBV27 with TRBJ1-5; D is undetermined. The CDR3 has 13 residues. Germline V CDR1 and CDR2: MNHEY, SMNVEV (reference sequence). V was trimmed by 3 bases and J by 4 bases, leaving 7 bases between them. The CDR3 DNA follows: TGTGCCAGCAGTTTCTCGTCGAATCAGCCCCAGCATTTT. This encodes CASSFSSNQPQHF.

This rearrangement joins TRBV15 to TRBJ1-6, with a possible D match to TRBD1 (5 bases). The germline V gene encodes CDR1 LNHNV and CDR2 YYDKDF (reference sequence). This CDR3 region has 15 residues. Trimming shortened V by 2 bases and J by 6 bases, and 11 bases separated the two germline ends. The CDR3 DNA reads as TGTGCCACCAGCAGATCGTCAGGGAGTAATTCACCCCTCCACTTT. Its translation: CATSRSSGSNSPLHF.

This chain connects TRBV5-1 to TRBJ2-4; D gene uncertain. Trimming took 0 bases from V and 3 from J, leaving 13 bases between them. The germline CDR1 and CDR2 sequences are SGHRS and YFSETQ. The CDR3 contains 16 residues. CDR3 sequence (DNA): TGCGCCAGCAGCTTGGCGTCAGTCCGATACAAAAACATTCAGTACTTC. As protein: CASSLASVRYKNIQYF.

This clonotype was observed at least ten times. The chain has TRBV12-3 or TRBV12-4 and TRBJ2-5; 8 bases match TRBD1. The V segment lost 4 bases and the J segment 5 bases; nucleotides outside the gene matches: 12. The CDR3 has 16 amino acids. The CDR3 here is CASSSHGTGARETQYF. The CDR3 nucleotides read TGTGCCAGCAGTTCGCATGGGACAGGCGCCCGGGAGACCCAGTACTTC.

The CDR3 sequence is CASGMRVGEQYF. The DNA for the CDR3 is TGCGCCAGCGGAATGAGGGTCGGCGAGCAGTACTTC. This chain uses TRBV4-3 with TRBJ2-7; tentatively, D is TRBD2 (5 bases). Germline V gene lookup returns CDR1 LGHNA and CDR2 YSLEER. The ends were cut back, 8 bases at V and 6 bases at J, with 14 bases in the middle. This CDR3 has 12 amino acids.

This clonotype was seen more than once but under ten times. A junction boundary mismatches the germline segment, possibly from a read error. The J gene is TRBJ2-2, the V gene TRBV4-3; 14 bases map to TRBD2. CDR1 is LGHNA and CDR2 is YSLEER in the germline V gene. This CDR3 comprises 18 residues. This CDR3 is CASSLGLAGATNTGDLFF. CDR3 DNA: TGCGCCAGCAGCCTGGGACTAGCGGGGGCCACGAACACCGGGGATCTGTTTTTT.

This clonotype has only a few counts. The chain has TRBV7-2 and TRBJ2-5; 11 bases are a match to TRBD2. From germline, CDR1 is SGHTA and CDR2 FQGNSA. This CDR3 has 16 residues. V lost 2 bases to trimming and J lost 1 base; unmatched junction nucleotides: 3. DNA for the CDR3: TGTGCCAGCAGCTTAAGCCTAGCGGGGGGCCAAGAGACCCAGTACTTC. As protein: CASSLSLAGGQETQYF.

This clonotype was seen a few times. The J gene is TRBJ1-2, the V gene TRBV24-1; D uncertain. The CDR3 covers 15 residues. The germline gives CDR1 KGHDR, CDR2 SFDVKD. V was pared by 6 bases and J by 4 bases, with 17 bases between. The CDR3 reads CATSLPPSAGYGYTF. CDR3 nucleotides: TGTGCCACCAGTCTTCCACCGAGTGCCGGCTATGGCTACACCTTC.

This clonotype was seen a handful of times. J is TRBJ1-2 and V is TRBV12-3 or TRBV12-4, with D possibly TRBD1 on 5 matching bases. V lost 5 bases, J lost 6 bases, and 13 bases lay in between. This CDR3 comprises 13 residues. CDR3: CASSLTQTDGYTF. In DNA form, the CDR3 reads TGTGCCAGCAGTCTGACTCAGACAGATGGCTACACCTTC.

This clonotype was detected ten times or more. The V and J genes are TRBV6-6 and TRBJ1-5, with 9 positions matching TRBD1. Unmatched junction bases numbered 13, after V lost 0 bases and J lost 16 bases. The CDR3 extends over 15 amino acids. The germline V gene encodes CDR1 MNHNY and CDR2 SVGAGI (reference sequence). In DNA form, the CDR3 reads TGTGCCAGCAGTTACTCCTCCCGGGACAGGGCCCTTCGACATTTT. Protein: CASSYSSRDRALRHF.

V is TRBV19 and J is TRBJ2-7; D possibly matches TRBD1 or TRBD2 (5 bases each). Trimming left V 6 bases short and J 0 bases short, with 18 bases between. Germline CDR1 LNHDA, CDR2 SQIVND (reference sequence). The CDR3 extends over 16 amino acids. CDR3 residues: CASRGTGTRSSYEQYF. CDR3 DNA: TGTGCCAGTAGAGGAACCGGGACGAGGAGCTCCTACGAGCAGTACTTC.

This clonotype has a count of ten or more. This chain uses TRBV24-1 with TRBJ2-2, with D maybe TRBD1 (5 bases). Germline CDR1 and CDR2: KGHDR and SFDVKD. The CDR3 length is 12 residues. V was cut by 9 bases and J by 4 bases, with 8 bases left in between. The CDR3 region has the DNA TGTGCCACCGGGGCGAGCACCGGGGAGCTGTTTTTT. This translates into CATGASTGELFF.

This clonotype was observed a few times. This chain uses TRBV5-1 with TRBJ2-3, with a tentative D call TRBD2 (6 bases). CDR1 and CDR2 (germline): SGHRS, YFSETQ. V was shortened by 5 bases and J by 8 bases, with 12 bases between the two germline ends. The CDR3 has 12 residues. In nucleotides, the CDR3 is TGCGCCAGCAGTTATGGAGGGGTTACGCAGTATTTT. As protein: CASSYGGVTQYF.

The table lists this clonotype with many counts. V gene TRBV4-3 combines with J gene TRBJ1-2; D not certain. The CDR3 contains 15 residues. Trimming cost V 2 bases and J 0 bases, with 10 bases left between them. CDR1 LGHNA and CDR2 YSLEER come from the germline V gene. In DNA form, the CDR3 reads TGCGCCAGCAGCCAACTCGGAGGGACTAACTATGGCTACACCTTC. This sequence encodes CASSQLGGTNYGYTF.

The V call is TRBV7-2, the J call TRBJ2-1; D is ambiguous. Trimming took off 5 bases at V and 10 bases at J, with 9 bases between the two ends. Germline V gene data show CDR1 as SGHTA and CDR2 as FQGNSA. CDR3 size: 11 residues. The CDR3: CASSPFGEQFF. The CDR3 DNA reads TGTGCCAGCAGCCCATTCGGGGAGCAGTTCTTC.

The chain couples TRBV27 to TRBJ1-6; D ambiguous. The CDR3 is 14 amino acids. Deletions cut 6 bases from V and 4 bases from J, with 10 bases between. From germline, CDR1 is MNHEY and CDR2 SMNVEV (reference sequence). CDR3 nucleotide sequence: TGTGCCAGCAGGACTCCGGTTTATAATTCACCCCTCCACTTT. Residues: CASRTPVYNSPLHF.

The V gene is TRBV2, the J gene TRBJ1-2, with D possibly being TRBD1 (5 bases). Trimming stripped 10 bases from V and 6 bases from J, with 15 bases between. CDR1 is SNHLY and CDR2 is FYNNEI in the germline V gene. There are 12 residues in the CDR3. CDR3 DNA: TGTGCCACCGTGTTGCAGGGCCATGGCTACACCTTC. Translation: CATVLQGHGYTF.

DNA for the CDR3: TGCGCCAGCAGCTTCCCCCTAGTAGGTGAGCAGTTCTTC. It codes for CASSFPLVGEQFF. The genes are TRBV5-1 and TRBJ2-1; D uncertain. The V and J ends lost 2 bases and 9 bases respectively, with 12 bases between them. CDR1 SGHRS and CDR2 YFSETQ come from the germline V gene. There are 13 residues in the CDR3. Full variable domain (remainder filled in from reference TRBV5-1 and TRBJ2-1): KAGVTQTPRYLIKTRGQQVTLSCSPISGHRSVSWYQQTPGQGLQFLFEYFSETQRNKGNFPGRFSGRQFSNSRSEMNVSTLELGDSALYLCASSFPLVGEQFFGPGTRLTVL.

This clonotype has a count of ten or more. The chain has TRBV10-3 and TRBJ1-2; 8 nucleotides match TRBD1. This CDR3 contains 16 residues. The J segment lost 6 bases and the V segment lost 0 bases, leaving 9 bases of the junction unmatched. CDR1 and CDR2 from the germline V gene are ENHRY and SYGVKD. The CDR3 DNA reads TGTGCCATCAGTGAGTCGAGACAGGGGCGGCAGGATGGCTACACCTTC. Translated: CAISESRQGRQDGYTF.

This clonotype came up a few times. This chain uses TRBV18 with TRBJ1-1, with D uncertain. CDR1 and CDR2 (germline): KGHSH, LQKENI. The CDR3 runs 12 residues. Trimming removed 3 bases at V and 8 bases at J, with 10 bases between. CDR3 protein: CASSPSGREAFF. The CDR3 DNA follows: TGTGCCAGCTCACCGTCCGGGAGGGAAGCTTTCTTT.

J is TRBJ2-2 and V is TRBV20-1, with a possible D match to TRBD2 (6 bases). Trimming took 4 bases from V and 0 from J, leaving 12 bases between them. Germline CDR1 DFQATT, CDR2 SNEGSKA (reference sequence). The CDR3 covers 15 residues. This CDR3 is CSATSEQANTGELFF. The CDR3 region has the DNA TGCAGTGCTACTAGCGAACAGGCGAACACCGGGGAGCTGTTTTTT.

This clonotype was counted a few times. The rearrangement links TRBV6-4 to TRBJ1-5; a possible D gene is TRBD1 (6 bases). V lost 5 bases to trimming and J lost 3 bases, with 23 bases between them. This CDR3 region has 18 residues. Germline V lookup: CDR1 MRHNA, CDR2 SNTAGT. CDR3 in amino acids: CASSTDRSGISLNQPQHF. CDR3 nucleotides: TGTGCCAGCAGTACCGACAGGTCCGGGATATCCCTCAATCAGCCCCAGCATTTT.